This T cell receptor beta chain was identified in a study of regulatory T cells in long-lasting Graves disease. This CDR3 has 12 amino acids. The V end was cut by 5 bases, the J end by 5 bases, with 9 bases between. CDR1 MDHEN and CDR2 SYDVKM come from the germline V gene. This sample's time point: persistent/refractory GD, antithyroid drugs over 5 years with positive TRAb. Isolated PBMC RNA provided the starting material for the TCR library. The authors built TCR beta libraries using iRepertoire HTBI primers and Arm-PCR of CDR3 regions. TCRdb fed the multiplex PCR reads into MiXCR, producing one record per CDR3 protein. Of 600,000 to 850,000 distinct CDR3 sequences detected, approximately 31% appear once; the ten largest clones hold 42%. Findings and limits, study-wide: There was favoring of TRBV28, TRBJ1-2 and TRBJ2-5 in persistent disease. Having only a small sample size may have limited accuracy. Persistent Graves' patients possessed reduced TCR diversity relative to recently diagnosed ones.

Many counts were recorded for this clonotype. Its antigen is unidentified. The sequence came from a female donor with Graves disease. This chain uses TRBV28 with TRBJ1-2, with D perhaps TRBD1 (5 bases). This specimen was peripheral blood mononuclear cells (PBMCs), taken when the disease was refractory, from a patient treated with antithyroid drugs. The CDR3 DNA reads TGTGCCAGCAGTCGCGACAGTTATGGCTACACCTTC. This sequence encodes CASSRDSYGYTF.